The 20 T cell receptor beta chains below all came from one sample that was sequenced in a study of cytomegalovirus exposure and HLA in healthy donors. Primers: 60 Vbeta forward and 13 Jbeta reverse. Data came from immunoSEQ multiplex PCR; TCRdb stores just in-frame clones and leaves some out. The profile shows around 200,000 clones, more than 65% of them singletons. The sequencing input was PBMCs. Every receptor here comes from a woman between 25 and 40 years old in good health and CMV-seropositive.

This clone turned up a few times. The rearrangement links TRBV5-1 to TRBJ1-3; D ambiguous. The CDR3 spans 15 residues. The germline V and J ends were trimmed by 4 bases and 0 bases, with 11 bases remaining between them. Germline loops: CDR1 SGHRS, CDR2 YFSETQ. The CDR3 DNA follows: TGCGCCAGCAGCGAGGGCCACCTCTCTGGAAACACCATATATTTT. Translated, it gives CASSEGHLSGNTIYF.

V and J are TRBV5-1 and TRBJ2-7, with 11 bases matching TRBD2. The CDR3 covers 18 residues. Trimming removed 2 bases from V and 2 bases from J; junction bases left unmatched: 12. Germline CDR1 is SGHRS and CDR2 is YFSETQ. CDR3 nucleotides: TGCGCCAGCAGCTTCCATCCCTCTTCGACTAGCGGGACCTACGAGCAGTACTTC. It translates to CASSFHPSSTSGTYEQYF.

The CDR3 spells CASSLLDRGEQYF. The CDR3 DNA reads as TGTGCCAGCAGTTTATTGGACAGGGGCGAGCAGTACTTC. The V call is TRBV27, the J call TRBJ2-5; 9 nucleotides line up with TRBD1. The better agreement between TRBJ2-7 and the DNA end casts doubt on the J call. In germline, CDR1 is MNHEY, CDR2 SMNVEV (reference sequence). There are 13 residues in the CDR3.

V is TRBV15 and J is TRBJ1-5; 9 nucleotides line up with TRBD1. Germline lookup yields CDR1 LNHNV and CDR2 YYDKDF (reference sequence). J gave up 0 bases and V 3 bases, and 3 bases lay outside the gene matches. The CDR3 consists of 16 residues. CDR3 nucleotide sequence: TGTGCCACCAGCAGGGGACAGGGTAATAGCAATCAGCCCCAGCATTTT. It specifies CATSRGQGNSNQPQHF.

V usage is TRBV2 and J usage is TRBJ1-5, with a tentative D call TRBD1 (5 bases). This CDR3 is built from 13 residues. V lost 3 bases to trimming and J lost 4 bases, with 7 bases between them. CDR1 is SNHLY, CDR2 FYNNEI, per germline. The CDR3 coding sequence is TGTGCCAGCAGTGACCAGGGTAATCAGCCCCAGCATTTT. It is translated as CASSDQGNQPQHF. Filled out from reference TRBV2 and TRBJ1-5, the complete variable domain reads EPEVTQTPSHQVTQMGQEVILRCVPISNHLYFYWYRQILGQKVEFLVSFYNNEISEKSEIFDDQFSVERPDGSNFTLKIRSTKLEDSAMYFCASSDQGNQPQHFGDGTRLSIL.

On this clone: One end of the junction fails to match germline, which may point to a read error. The V and J genes are TRBV7-9 and TRBJ2-7; no clear D. The CDR3 has 12 residues. In germline, CDR1 is SEHNR, CDR2 FQNEAQ (reference sequence). This chain's CDR3 is CASSFTVYEQCF. The CDR3 DNA follows: TGTGCCAGCAGCTTTACAGTCTACGAGCAGTGCTTC.

The CDR3 DNA follows: TGTGCCAGCAGTTTATCGTCGACAGGGGCGTCAGATACGCAGTATTTT. Translation gives CASSLSSTGASDTQYF. The V gene is TRBV28, the J gene TRBJ2-3; 8 bases match TRBD1. Germline lookup yields CDR1 MDHEN and CDR2 SYDVKM. The CDR3 is made up of 16 amino acids. The V and J ends lost 1 base and 4 bases, in that order; junction bases with no gene match: 7.

The chain has TRBV11-3 and TRBJ2-1; D ambiguous. This CDR3 contains 13 residues. The germline V gene has CDR1 SGHNT and CDR2 YENEEA. The V end was cut by 5 bases, the J end by 3 bases, with 8 bases between. The DNA for the CDR3 is TGTGCCAGCAGCCCTGGTAGCTACAATGAGCAGTTCTTC. Its translation is CASSPGSYNEQFF.

The chain links TRBV5-4 to TRBJ2-3; 10 nucleotides line up with TRBD2. This CDR3 has 16 amino acids. V lost 6 bases to trimming and J lost 3 bases; unmatched junction nucleotides: 10. Germline V gene data show CDR1 as SGHNT and CDR2 as YYREEE (reference sequence). CDR3: CASKRASGRLTDTQYF. The CDR3 nucleotides read TGTGCCAGCAAAAGGGCTAGCGGGAGACTGACAGATACGCAGTATTTT.

The rearrangement links TRBV19 to TRBJ2-3; D might be TRBD1 (6 bases). The V gene lost 0 bases and the J gene lost 7 bases, with 14 bases spanning the gap. CDR1 LNHDA and CDR2 SQIVND come from the germline V gene (reference sequence). The CDR3 has 15 residues. Here the CDR3 reads CASSIDRQVAYTQYF. Here the CDR3 DNA reads TGTGCCAGTAGTATAGATCGACAGGTCGCGTATACGCAGTATTTT.

The gene calls are TRBV10-2 and TRBJ2-1, with 10 positions matching TRBD1. The CDR3 is 14 residues long. V lost 5 bases and J lost 9; bases outside the gene matches: 7. Looked up from germline, CDR1 is WSHSY and CDR2 is SAAADI. Written as DNA, the CDR3 is TGCGCCAGCAGTCTCGGACAGGGGGTTAGTGAGCAGTTCTTC. This translates into CASSLGQGVSEQFF.

The V gene is TRBV2, the J gene TRBJ1-6; 8 bases fit TRBD1. V was clipped by 6 bases and J by 6 bases; unmatched bases: 4. The V gene's germline CDR1 is SNHLY and CDR2 FYNNEI. The CDR3 loop spans 14 amino acids. CDR3 loop: CASRDRAGNSPLHF. The CDR3 coding sequence is TGTGCCAGCAGGGACAGGGCGGGTAATTCACCCCTCCACTTT.

The chain carries TRBV25-1 and TRBJ1-2, with TRBD1 matching over 7 bases. CDR1 and CDR2 from the germline V gene are MGHDK and SYGVNS. V lost 4 bases, J lost 7 bases, and 6 bases stayed unmatched. The CDR3 runs to 13 residues. For the CDR3, the DNA is TGTGCCAGCAGTGGACAGGGAGTAGGTGGCTACACCTTC. It translates to CASSGQGVGGYTF.

This clone has only a few counts. This chain joins TRBV7-9 and TRBJ2-7; 7 bases align to TRBD2. The germline CDR1 and CDR2 sequences are SEHNR and FQNEAQ (reference sequence). The CDR3 covers 15 residues. The V gene end was trimmed by 5 bases and the J gene end by 5 bases; junction bases not matched to a gene: 12. The CDR3 DNA is TGTGCCAGCAGCCCGCCCGATGCGGGAGTAAACGAGCAGTACTTC. Protein product: CASSPPDAGVNEQYF. Variable domain in full (rest from reference TRBV7-9 and TRBJ2-7): DTGVSQNPRHKITKRGQNVTFRCDPISEHNRLYWYRQTLGQGPEFLTYFQNEAQLEKSRLLSDRFSAERPKGSFSTLEIQRTEQGDSAMYLCASSPPDAGVNEQYFGPGTRLTVT.

The rearrangement joins TRBV27 to TRBJ2-3, with TRBD2 identical over 12 bases. The V gene end was trimmed by 4 bases and the J gene end by 6 bases; junction bases not matched to a gene: 2. The germline CDR1 and CDR2 sequences are MNHEY and SMNVEV (reference sequence). The CDR3 is made up of 14 amino acids. The CDR3 region has the DNA TGTGCCAGCAGTTCTAGCGGGAGGGGCGATACGCAGTATTTT. It codes for CASSSSGRGDTQYF.

The gene calls are TRBV27 and TRBJ2-2; 9 nucleotides match TRBD1. The V and J ends lost 8 bases and 7 bases, in that order; junction bases with no gene match: 5. CDR3 length equals 13 residues. The germline gives CDR1 MNHEY, CDR2 SMNVEV (reference sequence). The chain's CDR3 is CASSGQGNGELFF. CDR3 coding DNA: TGTGCCAGCTCGGGACAGGGAAACGGGGAGCTGTTTTTT.

In this sample, this clone turned up a few times. The chain links TRBV28 to TRBJ2-7; 10 bases are shared with TRBD1. V lost 3 bases, J lost 5 bases, and 7 bases stayed unmatched. Germline CDR1 is MDHEN and CDR2 is SYDVKM. The CDR3 sequence is 15 residues long. The CDR3 coding sequence is TGTGCCAGCAGTTTCCCCGGGACAGGGGTCAACGAGCAGTACTTC. Translated: CASSFPGTGVNEQYF. The full variable domain, in which reference TRBV28 and TRBJ2-7 provide the parts outside the CDR3, is DVKVTQSSRYLVKRTGEKVFLECVQDMDHENMFWYRQDPGLGLRLIYFSYDVKMKEKGDIPEGYSVSREKKERFSLILESASTNQTSMYLCASSFPGTGVNEQYFGPGTRLTVT.

The V gene is TRBV7-9, the J gene TRBJ1-2; D uncertain. Trimming stripped 1 base from V and 4 bases from J, with 10 bases between. Germline loops: CDR1 SEHNR, CDR2 FQNEAQ (reference sequence). This CDR3 contains 14 residues. Here the CDR3 DNA reads TGTGCCAGCAGCTTAGACGGCGGCAGCTATGGCTACACCTTC. It specifies CASSLDGGSYGYTF. Supplemented by reference TRBV7-9 and TRBJ1-2, the full variable domain reads DTGVSQNPRHKITKRGQNVTFRCDPISEHNRLYWYRQTLGQGPEFLTYFQNEAQLEKSRLLSDRFSAERPKGSFSTLEIQRTEQGDSAMYLCASSLDGGSYGYTFGSGTRLTVV.

V is TRBV11-3 and J is TRBJ2-7; a possible D gene is TRBD2 (5 bases). This CDR3 comprises 16 residues. Between the trimmed V and J ends, which lost 1 base and 1 base, there was a span of 14 bases. CDR1 and CDR2 (germline): SGHNT, YENEEA. The CDR3 sequence is CASSLGIGEGSYEQYF. The DNA of the CDR3 is TGTGCCAGCAGCTTAGGTATCGGGGAAGGGTCCTACGAGCAGTACTTC.

V gene TRBV28 combines with J gene TRBJ1-2, with D possibly matching TRBD1 (5 bases). This CDR3 is built from 14 residues. Germline CDR1 and CDR2: MDHEN and SYDVKM. The ends were cut back, 6 bases at V and 7 bases at J, with 18 bases in the middle. Here the CDR3 DNA reads TGTGCCAGCAGCATAACCGGGACTATTCGTGGCTACACCTTC. Its protein product is CASSITGTIRGYTF.